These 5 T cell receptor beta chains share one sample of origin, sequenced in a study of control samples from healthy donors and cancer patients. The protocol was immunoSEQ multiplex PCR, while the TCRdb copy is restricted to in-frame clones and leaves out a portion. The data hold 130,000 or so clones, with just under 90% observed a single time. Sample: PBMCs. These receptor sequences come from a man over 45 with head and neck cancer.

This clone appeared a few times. CDR3: CASSARQGDGYTF. The CDR3 DNA follows: TGTGCCAGCTCAGCGAGACAGGGCGATGGCTACACCTTC. The V call is TRBV18, the J call TRBJ1-2, with TRBD1 matching 7 bases. Losses at the gene ends were 5 bases for V and 6 bases for J; bases not matched to a gene: 6. This CDR3 is 13 amino acids long. CDR1 and CDR2 (germline): KGHSH, LQKENI.

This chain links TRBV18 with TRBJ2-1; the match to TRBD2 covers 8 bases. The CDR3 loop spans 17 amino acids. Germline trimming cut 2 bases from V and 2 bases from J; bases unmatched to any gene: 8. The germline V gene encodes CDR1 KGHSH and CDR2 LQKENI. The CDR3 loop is CASSPVRAGGTYNEQFF. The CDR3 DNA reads TGTGCCAGCTCACCAGTTCGGGCGGGAGGCACCTACAATGAGCAGTTCTTC.

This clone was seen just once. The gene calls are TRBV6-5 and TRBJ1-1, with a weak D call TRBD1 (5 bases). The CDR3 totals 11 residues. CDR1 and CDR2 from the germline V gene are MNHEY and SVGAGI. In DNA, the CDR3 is TGTTTCACAGGCATGAACACTGAAGCTTTCTTT. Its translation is CFTGMNTEAFF.

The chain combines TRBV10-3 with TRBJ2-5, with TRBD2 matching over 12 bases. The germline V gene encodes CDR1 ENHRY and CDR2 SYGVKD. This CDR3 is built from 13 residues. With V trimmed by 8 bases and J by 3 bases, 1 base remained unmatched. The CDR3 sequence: CAIRTSGEETQYF. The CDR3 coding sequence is TGTGCCATCCGGACTAGCGGGGAAGAGACCCAGTACTTC.

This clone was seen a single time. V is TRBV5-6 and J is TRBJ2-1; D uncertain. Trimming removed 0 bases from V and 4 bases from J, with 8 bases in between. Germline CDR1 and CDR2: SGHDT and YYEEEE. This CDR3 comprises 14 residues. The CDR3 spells CASSLGSDYNEQFF. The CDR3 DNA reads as TGTGCCAGCAGCTTGGGGTCGGATTACAATGAGCAGTTCTTC.